Listed below are T cell receptor beta chains from one sample, sequenced in a study of shared clonotypes between healthy human individuals. Clones were read by immunoSEQ multiplex PCR, and TCRdb kept only the in-frame ones, dropping some. There are some 2,100,000 clones in the sample; about 92% occur only once, and around 1.7% lies in the top ten. What was sequenced was naive CD8+ T cells from PBMCs. These receptors all come from a man younger than 35 in good health. Some clones in this sample may be carry-over from other donors' samples. Both conserved end residues are part of each CDR3. Each record gives: V gene, clone size, D gene, J gene, CDR3 protein, CDR3 DNA. D genes are given only for firm matches. A clone size is listed for some rows: how often the clone was seen (once, few, many), or a class if it is expanded.

TRBV5-6	NA	TRBD2	TRBJ2-2	CASREIRTSGANTGELFF	TGTGCCAGCAGAGAGATCCGAACTAGCGGAGCGAACACCGGGGAGCTGTTTTTT
TRBV11-2	once	TRBD1	TRBJ1-2	CASNEDRGLGGYTF	TGTGCCAGCAACGAGGACAGGGGGTTGGGTGGCTACACCTTC
TRBV7-7	NA	NA	TRBJ1-4	CASSPKLATNEKLFF	TGTGCCAGCAGCCCTAAGCTTGCAACTAATGAAAAACTGTTTTTT
TRBV21-1	NA	NA	TRBJ1-4	CASSKRRGGEKLFF	TGTGCCAGCAGCAAACGGAGGGGCGGTGAAAAACTGTTTTTT
TRBV11-3	NA	TRBD2	TRBJ2-3	CASSLRTSGTGVDTQYF	TGTGCCAGCAGCCTCCGGACTAGCGGAACCGGGGTGGATACGCAGTATTTT
TRBV5-1	NA	TRBD2	TRBJ2-7	CASSLWTSGSNEQYF	TGCGCCAGCAGCTTATGGACTAGCGGGAGTAACGAGCAGTACTTC
TRBV7-2	once	NA	TRBJ2-3	CASSWRGTNTDTQYF	TGTGCCAGCAGCTGGAGGGGCACAAACACAGATACGCAGTATTTT
TRBV19	NA	NA	TRBJ1-2	CASKIVTGFYGYTF	TGTGCCAGCAAAATAGTGACAGGATTCTATGGCTACACCTTC
TRBV27	NA	NA	TRBJ2-2	CASSFPARSSNTGELFF	TGTGCCAGCAGTTTCCCGGCGAGAAGTTCGAACACCGGGGAGCTGTTTTTT
TRBV28	NA	NA	TRBJ2-4	CASRPDPTLEGNIQYF	TGTGCCAGCAGACCTGACCCAACTCTCGAGGGAAACATTCAGTACTTC
TRBV27	NA	TRBD1	TRBJ1-4	CASSLRTGDKLFF	TGTGCCAGCAGTTTAAGGACAGGGGACAAACTGTTTTTT
TRBV19	few	TRBD1	TRBJ1-5	CASRGQVFNQPQHF	TGTGCCAGTAGAGGACAGGTATTCAATCAGCCCCAGCATTTT
TRBV18	NA	TRBD1	TRBJ1-1	CASSPGRQGGMNTEAFF	TGTGCCAGCTCACCGGGGCGACAGGGAGGTATGAACACTGAAGCTTTCTTT
TRBV27	NA	TRBD2	TRBJ2-7	CASSFPGTNEQYF	TGTGCCAGCAGTTTCCCCGGGACTAACGAGCAGTACTTC
TRBV11-2	NA	TRBD2	TRBJ2-2	CASSLVLAGGSGELFF	TGTGCCAGCAGCTTAGTGCTAGCGGGAGGTTCCGGGGAGCTGTTTTTT
TRBV4-1	NA	TRBD1	TRBJ2-5	CASSQGTGGWQETQYF	TGCGCCAGCAGCCAAGGGACAGGGGGTTGGCAAGAGACCCAGTACTTC
TRBV28	NA	TRBD1	TRBJ2-7	CASSRLRDSYEQYF	TGTGCCAGCAGCCGTCTCCGGGACAGCTACGAGCAGTACTTC
TRBV29-1	NA	TRBD2	TRBJ2-1	CSVEGLAGGKSNEQFF	TGCAGCGTTGAAGGACTAGCGGGAGGCAAAAGCAATGAGCAGTTCTTC
TRBV5-4	NA	TRBD2	TRBJ2-3	CASSLLAGGTDTQYF	TGTGCCAGCAGCTTATTAGCGGGAGGTACAGATACGCAGTATTTT
TRBV9	NA	TRBD1	TRBJ1-3	CASSTRGVLGNTIYF	TGTGCCAGCAGTACCAGGGGGGTACTTGGAAACACCATATATTTT
TRBV2	NA	NA	TRBJ1-3	CASSATRQATSGNTIYF	TGTGCCAGCAGCGCTACCAGACAGGCTACCTCTGGAAACACCATATATTTT
TRBV9	NA	TRBD2	TRBJ2-3	CASSSAMGGFLDTQYF	TGTGCCAGCAGCTCAGCCATGGGGGGGTTTCTAGATACGCAGTATTTT
TRBV11-1	NA	TRBD1	TRBJ2-3	CASSSGQGSTDTQYF	TGTGCCAGCAGCTCGGGACAGGGTAGCACAGATACGCAGTATTTT
TRBV6-6	NA	TRBD2	TRBJ2-7	CASSYRPSGSLGEQYF	TGTGCCAGCAGTTATAGGCCTAGCGGGAGCTTGGGTGAGCAGTACTTC
TRBV7-3	NA	NA	TRBJ2-1	CASSYTDGIVNEQFF	TGTGCCAGCAGCTACACTGACGGGATCGTGAATGAGCAGTTCTTC
TRBV5-4	NA	NA	TRBJ1-1	CASSFDRTEAFF	TGTGCCAGCAGCTTTGATCGGACTGAAGCTTTCTTT
TRBV2	NA	NA	TRBJ2-7	CASSERPLGYEQYF	TGTGCCAGCAGCGAACGACCTTTAGGCTACGAGCAGTACTTC
TRBV28	NA	TRBD1	TRBJ1-2	CASSKRRDSQPINYGYTF	TGTGCCAGCAGTAAAAGACGGGACAGCCAACCCATTAACTATGGCTACACCTTC
TRBV4-1	NA	TRBD2	TRBJ2-5	CASSQEGVGTNYQETQYF	TGCGCCAGCAGCCAAGAAGGCGTCGGGACTAACTACCAAGAGACCCAGTACTTC
TRBV4-2	NA	TRBD2	TRBJ2-1	CASSQVAGITNEQFF	TGTGCCAGCAGCCAAGTAGCGGGAATAACCAATGAGCAGTTCTTC
TRBV15	NA	NA	TRBJ2-3	CATSRVGHFIDTQYF	TGTGCCACCAGCAGAGTGGGGCACTTTATAGATACGCAGTATTTT
TRBV28	NA	NA	TRBJ1-4	CAVGFTNEKLFF	TGTGCCGTCGGGTTTACTAATGAAAAACTGTTTTTT
TRBV15	NA	TRBD1	TRBJ2-7	CATSRSQGGEYEQYF	TGTGCCACCAGCAGATCACAGGGGGGAGAATACGAGCAGTACTTC
TRBV7-3	once	NA	TRBJ2-2	CASSLTDTGELFF	TGTGCCAGCAGCCTAACGGACACCGGGGAGCTGTTTTTT
TRBV27	NA	NA	TRBJ1-1	CASSLLDRLNTEAFF	TGTGCCAGCAGTCTACTCGACAGGCTGAACACTGAAGCTTTCTTT
TRBV19	NA	NA	TRBJ2-7	CASSPGRSFSYEQYF	TGTGCCAGTAGTCCGGGACGGTCCTTCTCCTACGAGCAGTACTTC
TRBV28	NA	NA	TRBJ1-5	CASSRDILQPQHF	TGTGCCAGCAGCCGGGACATACTTCAGCCCCAGCATTTT